Described below is a single T cell receptor (beta chain) sequence and its context. Generated by immunoSEQ multiplex PCR, the TCRdb table keeps only in-frame clones and is missing some. The sample carries 52,000 or so clones, roughly 92% recorded once. This sample is part of a study of control samples from healthy donors and cancer patients. CDR1 LGHNA and CDR2 YSLEER come from the germline V gene. Between the trimmed V and J ends, which lost 0 bases and 2 bases, there was a span of 17 bases. The CDR3 is made up of 19 amino acids. This TCR was sampled from a man younger than 45 in good health. The source material was blood. The gene calls are TRBV4-3 and TRBJ1-6; D perhaps matches TRBD1 (5 bases). The DNA of the CDR3 is TGCGCCAGCAGCCAAGAACCGGTGGGGGGAAGTGCCTATAATTCACCCCTCCACTTT. Translating it yields CASSQEPVGGSAYNSPLHF.